One T cell receptor beta chain is described in this entry. Its antigen remains unidentified. The data were obtained in a study of graft-versus-host responses after intestinal transplantation. Study-level information: All recipients got anti-thymocyte globulin induction, then tacrolimus and steroids for 2 to 3 years. Study-wide results and limits: The recipient marrow held GvH clones, and some of them showed up first in ileum or blood. High graft-versus-host to host-versus-graft clonal ratios were seen in allografts of patients with graft-donor T cell macrochimerism.

This CDR3 has 16 residues. Trimming took off 3 bases at V and 3 bases at J, with 14 bases between the two ends. The germline V gene has CDR1 MGHRA and CDR2 YSYEKL. TCRdb's copy holds only in-frame clones and misses some; the assay was immunoSEQ multiplex PCR. The sample includes about 66,000 clones, roughly 88% seen only once; the top ten take about 1.3%. Source: unstimulated CD8+ T cells sorted from spleen or lymph node cells, taken before intestinal transplant. This TCR derives from a human donor who received an intestinal transplant. V and J are TRBV4-1 and TRBJ2-2, with D tentatively TRBD2 (7 bases). The CDR3 loop is CASSHPGGGDTGELFF. The CDR3 region has the DNA TGCGCCAGCAGCCACCCGGGGGGCGGGGACACCGGGGAGCTGTTTTTT.